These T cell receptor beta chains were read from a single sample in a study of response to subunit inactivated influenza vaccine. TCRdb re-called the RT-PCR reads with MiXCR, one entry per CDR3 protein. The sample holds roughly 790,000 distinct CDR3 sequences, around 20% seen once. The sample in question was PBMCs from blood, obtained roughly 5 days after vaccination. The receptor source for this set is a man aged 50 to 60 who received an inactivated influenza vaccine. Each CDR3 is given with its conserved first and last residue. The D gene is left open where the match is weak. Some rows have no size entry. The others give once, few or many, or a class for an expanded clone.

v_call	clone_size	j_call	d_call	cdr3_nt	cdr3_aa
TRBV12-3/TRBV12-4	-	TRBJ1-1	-	TGTGCCAGCAGTTTGGGCACAAGGAACACTGAAGCTTTCTTT	CASSLGTRNTEAFF
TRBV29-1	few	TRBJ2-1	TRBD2	TGCAGCGTACGGGGGGGGAACAACCAGTACAATGAGCAGTTCTTC	CSVRGGNNQYNEQFF
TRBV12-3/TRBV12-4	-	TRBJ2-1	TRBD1	TGTGCCAGCAGTTTAGTCGGGACAGCAGAGCAGTTCTTC	CASSLVGTAEQFF
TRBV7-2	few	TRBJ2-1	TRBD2	TGTGCCAGCAGCGGGACTAGCGTTAGTGAGCAGTTCTTC	CASSGTSVSEQFF
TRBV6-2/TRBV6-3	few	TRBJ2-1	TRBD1	TGTGCCAGCAGCTCCTTCGACAGGGCCCCCTACAATGAGCAGTTCTTC	CASSSFDRAPYNEQFF
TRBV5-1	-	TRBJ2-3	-	TGCGCCAGCCGAGGACAGAATACGCAGTATTTT	CASRGQNTQYF
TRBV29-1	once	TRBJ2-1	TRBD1	TGCAGCGTTGAAGGCTGGGACAGGCAGTTCTTC	CSVEGWDRQFF
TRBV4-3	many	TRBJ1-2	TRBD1	TGCGCCAGCAGCCAAGATGGACAGGGTGGCTACACCTTC	CASSQDGQGGYTF
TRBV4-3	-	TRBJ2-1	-	TGCGCCAGCAGCCAAGATTGGGGTTCTTACAATGAGCAGTTCTTC	CASSQDWGSYNEQFF
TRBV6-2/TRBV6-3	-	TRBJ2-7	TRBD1	TGTTCCATCGCGATGACAGGGCTCTCCTACGAGCAGTACTTC	CSIAMTGLSYEQYF
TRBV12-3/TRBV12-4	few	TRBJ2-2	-	TGTGCCAGCAGTTTAAAGGGGGCGGGGACCGGGGAGCTGTTTTTT	CASSLKGAGTGELFF
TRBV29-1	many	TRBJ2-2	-	TGCAGCGTTGGTCAGGTCACCGGGGAGCTGTTTTTT	CSVGQVTGELFF
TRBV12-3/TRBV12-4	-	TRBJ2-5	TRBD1	TGTGCCAGCAGCCACAGGGGACAAGAGACCCAGTACTTC	CASSHRGQETQYF
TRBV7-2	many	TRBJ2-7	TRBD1	TGTGCCAGCAGCGTCCAGGGACAGAACTCCTACGAGCAGTACTTC	CASSVQGQNSYEQYF
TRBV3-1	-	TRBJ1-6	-	TGTGCCAGCAGCCAAGATTCGGCAGTCAGCTCACCCCTCCACTTT	CASSQDSAVSSPLHF
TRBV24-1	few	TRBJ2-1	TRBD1	TGTGCCACCAGTGACACCGGGACAGCTTACAATGAGCAGTTCTTC	CATSDTGTAYNEQFF
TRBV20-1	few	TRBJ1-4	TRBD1	TGCAGTGCTAGGGGGGTGCAGGGGGACAATAATGAAAAACTGTTTTTT	CSARGVQGDNNEKLFF